This TCR beta chain was sequenced during a study of cytomegalovirus exposure and HLA in healthy donors. Regarding the study as a whole: A later analysis appeared to link common viral pathogens to several of the most significant clusters. Analyzed later, most CMV-associated TCR beta chains appeared HLA-restricted. Analysis was carried out at a later point, and it linked a missense DCLRE1C variant to TCR beta V- and J-gene trimming.

Remarks on this clone: Its antigen is as yet unknown.

13 Jbeta primers and 60 Vbeta primers were used for the PCR. TCRdb keeps only in-frame clones here, not all; method: immunoSEQ multiplex PCR. The data contain approximately 240,000 clones, roughly four fifths of them seen just once; the ten biggest clones take up 0.58%. CDR1 is GTSNPN and CDR2 is SVGIG in the germline V gene (reference sequence). The V and J ends lost 1 base and 0 bases, in that order; junction bases with no gene match: 2. This CDR3 contains 14 residues. This clonotype was sampled from a woman between 40 and 50 years old in good health and CMV-seronegative. This chain joins TRBV30 and TRBJ1-1, with 7 bases lining up with TRBD1. Sequenced sample: PBMCs. CDR3 residues: CAWSGQGMNTEAFF. DNA for the CDR3: TGTGCCTGGAGTGGACAGGGCATGAACACTGAAGCTTTCTTT.